This is a list of T cell receptor beta chains from one sample in a study of blood T cell repertoires in COVID-19. Assay: immunoSEQ multiplex PCR; the TCRdb copy retains only in-frame clones and omits some. The table shows about 300,000 clones, with about nine tenths occurring only once. The sample taken for sequencing was PBMCs or T cells enriched from blood (not recorded which). These receptors were obtained from a woman under 30 who had recovered from COVID-19. The CDR3 runs from the conserved cysteine through the conserved F or W. Fields, in order: V gene, D gene, CDR3 length, clone size, J gene, CDR3 DNA, CDR3 protein. The D gene is left open where the match is weak. Some rows have no size entry. The others give once, few or many, or a class for an expanded clone.

>TRBV9|NA|15|NA|TRBJ2-3
TGTGCCAGCAGCGTAGTCGGGGAGGGCACAGATACGCAGTATTTT
CASSVVGEGTDTQYF
>TRBV30|NA|12|NA|TRBJ1-1
TGTGCCTGGAGCTTGGGCAACACTGAAGCTTTCTTT
CAWSLGNTEAFF
>TRBV28|NA|14|NA|TRBJ1-2
TGTGCCAGCAGTTTGGCAGGCCTGGTCTATGGCTACACCTTC
CASSLAGLVYGYTF
>TRBV18|TRBD1|15|few|TRBJ2-7
TGTGCCAGCTCTTTACAGGGGGCAGGAGTCTACGAGCAGTACTTC
CASSLQGAGVYEQYF
>TRBV18|NA|14|NA|TRBJ1-3
TGTGCCAGCTCACCGCAGGATATTGGAAACACCATATATTTT
CASSPQDIGNTIYF
>TRBV9|NA|17|once|TRBJ1-1
TGTGCCAGCAGCGTAGCTCCGCAGAGGTTAGGCCGCACTGAAGCTTTCTTT
CASSVAPQRLGRTEAFF
>TRBV5-1|NA|13|few|TRBJ1-2
TGCGCCAGCAGCTTGGGACAGATCTATGGCTACACCTTC
CASSLGQIYGYTF
>TRBV28|NA|16|NA|TRBJ1-5
TGTGCCAGCAGTTTGGATTCGGGGTCTATCAATCAGCCCCAGCATTTT
CASSLDSGSINQPQHF
>TRBV6-5|NA|12|NA|TRBJ1-1
TGTGCCAGCAGAACAGGGAGTACTGAAGCTTTCTTT
CASRTGSTEAFF
>TRBV5-1|TRBD2|18|NA|TRBJ2-1
TGCGCCAGCAGCTTGGCCGAAGGTGCGGGAGACCCCTACAATGAGCAGTTCTTC
CASSLAEGAGDPYNEQFF
>TRBV5-7|TRBD1|16|NA|TRBJ2-7
TGTGCCAGCAGCTCGAAGGGGGGACAGGGGGCCTACGAGCAGTACTTC
CASSSKGGQGAYEQYF
>TRBV18|NA|14|NA|TRBJ1-4
TGTGCCAGCTCACCCCGGACAGTTAATGAAAAACTGTTTTTT
CASSPRTVNEKLFF
>TRBV9|NA|13|few|TRBJ1-2
TGTGCCAGCAGCCCGACGGGGGGCTATGGCTACACCTTC
CASSPTGGYGYTF
>TRBV6-5|TRBD1|13|NA|TRBJ2-7
TGTGCCAGCACCTCGGACAGGGCCTACGAGCAGTACTTC
CASTSDRAYEQYF
>TRBV7-8|TRBD1|14|NA|TRBJ1-6
TGTGCCAGCAGCTTAGGGACAGGGAATTCACCCCTCCACTTT
CASSLGTGNSPLHF
>TRBV9|NA|13|NA|TRBJ2-3
TGTGCCAGCAGCGTAGGCTACACAGATACGCAGTATTTT
CASSVGYTDTQYF
>TRBV3-1/TRBV3-2|NA|15|NA|TRBJ2-4
TGTGCCAGCAGCCATCCCGGGACACCGCTGAGCATTCAGTACTTC
CASSHPGTPLSIQYF
>TRBV24-1|NA|13|NA|TRBJ2-1
TGTGCCACCAGTGATCCCCAGTACAATGAGCAGTTCTTC
CATSDPQYNEQFF
>TRBV6-5|TRBD1|14|NA|TRBJ2-7
TGTGCCAGCAGTAAAACGGGACAGGGGAACGAGCAGTACTTC
CASSKTGQGNEQYF
>TRBV10-2|NA|14|NA|TRBJ2-7
TGCGCCAGCAGAGCTGCAGGGCAGGTGGACGAGCAGTACTTC
CASRAAGQVDEQYF
>TRBV28|NA|11|NA|TRBJ1-1
TGTGCCACCCTGCTAGGAACTGAAGCTTTCTTT
CATLLGTEAFF
>TRBV5-1|NA|13|NA|TRBJ1-2
TGCGCCAGCACCTTAGGGAGCGACTATGGCTACACCTTC
CASTLGSDYGYTF
>TRBV7-9|TRBD1|19|NA|TRBJ1-4
TGTGCCAGCAGCTTAGTATCGACCGGGACAGGGGGCGCCGATGAAAAACTGTTTTTT
CASSLVSTGTGGADEKLFF
>TRBV27|TRBD1|12|few|TRBJ1-2
TGTGCCAGCAGGGGACAGGGGCCTGGCTACACCTTC
CASRGQGPGYTF
>TRBV6-5|NA|15|few|TRBJ1-6
TGTGCCAGCAGACCAAAGGGGATCTATAATTCACCCCTCCACTTT
CASRPKGIYNSPLHF
>TRBV5-1|NA|13|NA|TRBJ2-5
TGCGCCAGCAGCTTGGCCGAGAGGGAGACCCAGTACTTC
CASSLAERETQYF
>TRBV19|TRBD1|15|once|TRBJ1-6
TGTGCCAGTAGTATGGGACAGGGTTTTTATTCACCCCTCCACTTT
CASSMGQGFYSPLHF
>TRBV6-1|NA|14|NA|TRBJ1-3
TGTGCCAGCAGTGAATTCCAGTCTGGAAACACCATATATTTT
CASSEFQSGNTIYF
>TRBV2|NA|11|NA|TRBJ2-2
TGTGCCAGCAGTCGGACTTCGGAGCTGTTTTTT
CASSRTSELFF
>TRBV2|NA|15|NA|TRBJ1-1
TGTGCCAGCAAGGAGACAGGCCTAGCGAACACTGAAGCTTTCTTT
CASKETGLANTEAFF
>TRBV2|TRBD2|18|NA|TRBJ2-1
TGTGCCAGCAGGGAGGGACTAGCGGGGGGGCCGGGTCGCGATGAGCAGTTCTTC
CASREGLAGGPGRDEQFF
>TRBV7-9|NA|15|NA|TRBJ2-1
TGTGCCAGCAGCTTTGGACAGAGGGCCTACAATGAGCAGTTCTTC
CASSFGQRAYNEQFF
>TRBV30|NA|16|NA|TRBJ2-3
TGTGCCTGGAGAAAGACTACCCGGACAGACACAGATACGCAGTATTTT
CAWRKTTRTDTDTQYF
>TRBV7-3|NA|16|NA|TRBJ2-3
TGTGCCAGCAGCGCCTCCGGGGGACGGGGCACAGATACGCAGTATTTT
CASSASGGRGTDTQYF